The rows below give T cell receptor beta chains drawn from one sample of a study of blood T cell repertoires in COVID-19. Assay: immunoSEQ multiplex PCR; the TCRdb copy retains only in-frame clones and omits some. Of a few hundred thousand clones listed, about 90% are singletons. The sequencing input was peripheral blood. The receptors come from a woman aged 70-85 years with COVID-19, enrolled during active disease. The CDR3 runs from the conserved cysteine through the conserved F or W. D genes are given only for firm matches. Some rows have no size entry. The others give once, few or many, or a class for an expanded clone.

clone size,V gene,J gene,D gene,CDR3 DNA,CDR3 protein
NA,TRBV9,TRBJ2-7,TRBD1,TGTGCCAGCAGCCCGGGACAGGGGTACTACGAGCAGTACTTC,CASSPGQGYYEQYF
NA,TRBV6-5,TRBJ1-2,TRBD1,TGTGCCAGCAGTTACTCAGGACAGGGCTCTAACTATGGCTACACCTTC,CASSYSGQGSNYGYTF
NA,TRBV29-1,TRBJ2-1,TRBD1,TGCAGCGTTGACGACAGGGGCTACAATGAGCAGTTCTTC,CSVDDRGYNEQFF
NA,TRBV7-2,TRBJ1-5,NA,TGTGCCAGCACCCTAACAGGGAGCAATCAGCCCCAGCATTTT,CASTLTGSNQPQHF
NA,TRBV29-1,TRBJ1-2,NA,TGCAGCGTTCACGGTTTGTCTAACTATGGCTACACCTTC,CSVHGLSNYGYTF
NA,TRBV30,TRBJ2-3,NA,TGTGCCTGGAGTGTACTAACTAGCACAGATACGCAGTATTTT,CAWSVLTSTDTQYF
NA,TRBV29-1,TRBJ1-1,NA,TGCAGCGCCGGACAGCCGAACACTGAAGCTTTCTTT,CSAGQPNTEAFF
NA,TRBV5-1,TRBJ2-1,NA,TGCGCCAGCAGAGATCAGGGGAATGAGCAGTTCTTC,CASRDQGNEQFF
NA,TRBV4-1,TRBJ1-1,NA,TGCGCCAGCAGCCCCAGGGTTTCTACGAACACTGAAGCTTTCTTT,CASSPRVSTNTEAFF
NA,TRBV5-1,TRBJ1-6,NA,TGCGCCAGCAGCTTCCAGGGTCCGGATTCACCCCTCCACTTT,CASSFQGPDSPLHF
NA,TRBV7-3,TRBJ1-3,NA,TGTGCCAGCAGCTTTAACAGGGTAACAATACCCAGCTCTGGAAACACCATATATTTT,CASSFNRVTIPSSGNTIYF
NA,TRBV6-5,TRBJ2-1,TRBD2,TGTGCCAGCAGCCCAGCGGGAGGGCACCTTGAGCAGTTCTTC,CASSPAGGHLEQFF
NA,TRBV11-2,TRBJ2-7,NA,TGTGCCAGCAGCAAGCAGGGCGGCTACGAGCAGTACTTC,CASSKQGGYEQYF
few,TRBV7-8,TRBJ2-7,NA,TGTGCCAGCAGCCTACAATACGAGCAGTACTTC,CASSLQYEQYF
NA,TRBV19,TRBJ2-3,NA,TGTGCCAGTAGCCAAGTACGCGGACTCACAGATACGCAGTATTTT,CASSQVRGLTDTQYF
NA,TRBV9,TRBJ2-2,TRBD2,TGTGCCAGCAGCGCCCTGAGGGGGGGACTAGCTCGCACCGGGGAGCTGTTTTTT,CASSALRGGLARTGELFF
NA,TRBV3-1/TRBV3-2,TRBJ2-7,NA,TGTGCCAGCAGCCAACGGCAGGACAGCGATTACGAGCAGTACTTC,CASSQRQDSDYEQYF
NA,TRBV30,TRBJ2-1,TRBD1,TGTGCCTGGACCCCAGGGACAGACAATGAGCAGTTCTTC,CAWTPGTDNEQFF
NA,TRBV10-1,TRBJ1-5,NA,TGCGCCAGCAGTGAAAGGGGTAGCAATCAGCCCCAGCATTTT,CASSERGSNQPQHF
NA,TRBV11-2,TRBJ2-5,NA,TGTGCCAGCAGCTTATCGGAGACCCAGTACTTC,CASSLSETQYF
NA,TRBV9,TRBJ1-1,NA,TGTGCCAGCAAGGGGGAAGGTGAAGCTTTCTTT,CASKGEGEAFF
NA,TRBV24-1,TRBJ2-7,NA,TGTGCCACCAGTGATTTGGGGCGGGGTGCGGAGCAGTACTTC,CATSDLGRGAEQYF
NA,TRBV27,TRBJ1-6,NA,TGTGCCAGCGGCGGATATAATTCACCCCTCCACTTT,CASGGYNSPLHF
NA,TRBV30,TRBJ1-3,NA,TGTGCCTGGAGTATAAATTCTGGAAACACCATATATTTT,CAWSINSGNTIYF
NA,TRBV7-2,TRBJ2-5,TRBD2,TGTGCCAGCAGCTTAGATCCAGCGGGAGGATCCCCTTACTTC,CASSLDPAGGSPYF
NA,TRBV29-1,TRBJ2-7,TRBD2,TGCAGCGTTGCGGGAGGGCCCGAGGGGTACGAGCAGTACTTC,CSVAGGPEGYEQYF
NA,TRBV20-1,TRBJ1-2,NA,TGCAGTGCTGGATCCGGGACACACACCTTC,CSAGSGTHTF
NA,TRBV11-2,TRBJ2-7,NA,TGTGCCAGCAGCTTTTGGGCGCTGCGCCGAAGTGAGCAGTACTTC,CASSFWALRRSEQYF
NA,TRBV5-1,TRBJ2-1,NA,TGCGCCAGCAGCTTGGGACCTCCCTCAGGGATGGTGCAGTTCTTC,CASSLGPPSGMVQFF
NA,TRBV30,TRBJ1-4,TRBD1,TGTGCCTGGAGTGAGCCGACAGGGGGCTATGAAAAACTGTTTTTT,CAWSEPTGGYEKLFF
NA,TRBV30,TRBJ1-1,NA,TGTGCCTGGACGGGGGGAATGCCCCGTGAAGCTTTCTTT,CAWTGGMPREAFF
NA,TRBV18,TRBJ1-3,TRBD1,TGTGCCAGCTCACCAACCCGGACAGGGGGGAAATCTGGAAACACCATATATTTT,CASSPTRTGGKSGNTIYF
NA,TRBV7-9,TRBJ1-2,TRBD1,TGTGCCAGCAGTAAGACAGGGGGCGGCTATGGCTACACCTTC,CASSKTGGGYGYTF
NA,TRBV6-2/TRBV6-3,TRBJ1-5,NA,TGTGCCAGCAGCACCCGCGGCCGTCAGCCCCAGCATTTT,CASSTRGRQPQHF
NA,TRBV4-3,TRBJ1-5,NA,TGCGCCAGCAGCCAAATGAGGGCGCAGAATCAGCCCCAGCATTTT,CASSQMRAQNQPQHF
NA,TRBV11-3,TRBJ2-1,TRBD2,TGTGCCAGCAGCCTACTAGCGGGATCCTACAATGAGCAGTTCTTC,CASSLLAGSYNEQFF
few,TRBV30,TRBJ2-7,TRBD1,TGTGCCTGGAGGCGGGACAGGGCATTCGGCGAGCAGTACTTC,CAWRRDRAFGEQYF
NA,TRBV30,TRBJ1-2,NA,TGTGCCTGGAGTGTACGGGGGGGCCGGGGCTACACCTTC,CAWSVRGGRGYTF
NA,TRBV28,TRBJ2-1,TRBD2,TGTGCCAGCAGTTTAAACGGACTAGCGGGAGGAAATGAGCAGTTCTTC,CASSLNGLAGGNEQFF
NA,TRBV7-2,TRBJ2-5,NA,TGTGCCAGCAGCTTTCACTCGTACCAAGAGACCCAGTACTTC,CASSFHSYQETQYF
NA,TRBV6-5,TRBJ1-2,NA,TGTGCCAGCAGTTACCGCGCTTCTAGAGGGCTTCTACGCTACACCTTC,CASSYRASRGLLRYTF
NA,TRBV2,TRBJ1-2,TRBD1,TGTGCCAGCAGTAAGGGGGCGGATGGCTACACCTTC,CASSKGADGYTF
once,TRBV7-6,TRBJ1-2,NA,TGTGCCAGCAGCTTAGTAGGGGCGGCTGAGGATGGCTACACCTTC,CASSLVGAAEDGYTF
once,TRBV19,TRBJ2-5,TRBD2,TGTGCCAGTAGTATTTTTCCTTTGCAGACTAGCGTTCAAGAGACCCAGTACTTC,CASSIFPLQTSVQETQYF
NA,TRBV23-1,TRBJ2-1,NA,TGCGCCAGCAGTATGGGCGGGGACGGAGACTACAATGAGCAGTTCTTC,CASSMGGDGDYNEQFF
few,TRBV7-3,TRBJ1-5,NA,TGTGCCAGCAGCTCCTACAGGAGCAATCAGCCCCAGCATTTT,CASSSYRSNQPQHF
NA,TRBV30,TRBJ1-2,NA,TGTGCCTGGAGCCAGGATAACTATGGCTACACCTTC,CAWSQDNYGYTF
once,TRBV29-1,TRBJ2-4,TRBD1,TGCAGCGTTGAAAGGGACAGGGGGGCTGAGGCCAAAAACATTCAGTACTTC,CSVERDRGAEAKNIQYF
NA,TRBV29-1,TRBJ2-3,NA,TGCAGCGTTGCGAGCCGGAGGGGAGGAACAGATACGCAGTATTTT,CSVASRRGGTDTQYF
NA,TRBV4-3,TRBJ2-7,TRBD2,TGCGCCAGCAGCCAGGGGACTAGCGGGAGAGGCTCCTACGAGCAGTACTTC,CASSQGTSGRGSYEQYF
NA,TRBV21-1,TRBJ1-5,NA,TGTGCCAGCAGCAAAGTCGACGTCGGGAGCAATCAGCCCCAGCATTTT,CASSKVDVGSNQPQHF
NA,TRBV5-6,TRBJ1-1,TRBD1,TGTGCCAGCAGCTTGGTCGTTGGGACAGCGAACACTGAAGCTTTCTTT,CASSLVVGTANTEAFF
NA,TRBV5-1,TRBJ1-1,TRBD1,TGCGCCAGCAGCTTTGGGACAGGACTGAACACTGAAGCTTTCTTT,CASSFGTGLNTEAFF
NA,TRBV5-6,TRBJ1-3,TRBD1,TGTGCCAGCAGCTCAAAATCAGGGGGGTACACCATATATTTT,CASSSKSGGYTIYF
NA,TRBV7-9,TRBJ1-3,NA,TGTGCCAGCAGCTTCGCTGGAAACACCATATATTTT,CASSFAGNTIYF